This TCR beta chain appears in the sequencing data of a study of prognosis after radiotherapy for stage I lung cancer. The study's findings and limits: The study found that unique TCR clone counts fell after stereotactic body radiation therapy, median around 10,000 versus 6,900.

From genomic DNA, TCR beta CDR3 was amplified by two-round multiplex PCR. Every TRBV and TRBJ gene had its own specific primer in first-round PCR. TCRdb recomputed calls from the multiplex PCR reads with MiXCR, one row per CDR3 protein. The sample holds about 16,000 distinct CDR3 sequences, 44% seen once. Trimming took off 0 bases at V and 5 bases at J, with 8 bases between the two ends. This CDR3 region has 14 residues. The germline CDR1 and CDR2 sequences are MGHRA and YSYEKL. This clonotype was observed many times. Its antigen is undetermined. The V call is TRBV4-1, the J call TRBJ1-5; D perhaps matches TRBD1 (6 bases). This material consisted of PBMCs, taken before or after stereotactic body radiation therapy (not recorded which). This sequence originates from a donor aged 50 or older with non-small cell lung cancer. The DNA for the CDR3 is TGCGCCAGCAGCCAAGAGTCAGGGGATCAGCCCCAGCATTTT. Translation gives CASSQESGDQPQHF.